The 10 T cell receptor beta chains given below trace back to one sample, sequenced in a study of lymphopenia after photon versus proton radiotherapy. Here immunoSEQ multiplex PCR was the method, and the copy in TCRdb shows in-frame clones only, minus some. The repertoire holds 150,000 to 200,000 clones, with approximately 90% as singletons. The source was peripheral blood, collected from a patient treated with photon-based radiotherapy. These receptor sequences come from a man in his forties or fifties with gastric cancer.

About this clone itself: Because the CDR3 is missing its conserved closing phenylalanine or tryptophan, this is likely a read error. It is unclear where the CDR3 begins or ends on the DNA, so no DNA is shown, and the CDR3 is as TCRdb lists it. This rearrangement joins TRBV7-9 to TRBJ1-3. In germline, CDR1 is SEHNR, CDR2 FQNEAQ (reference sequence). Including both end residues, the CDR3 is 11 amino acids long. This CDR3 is CASSSSEAPRH.

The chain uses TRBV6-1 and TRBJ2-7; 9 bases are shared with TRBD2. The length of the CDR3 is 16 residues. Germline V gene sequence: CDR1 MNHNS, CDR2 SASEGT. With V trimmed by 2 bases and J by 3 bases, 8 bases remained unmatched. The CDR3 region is CASSESWNSGGYEQYF. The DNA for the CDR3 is TGTGCCAGCAGTGAATCATGGAATAGCGGGGGCTACGAGCAGTACTTC.

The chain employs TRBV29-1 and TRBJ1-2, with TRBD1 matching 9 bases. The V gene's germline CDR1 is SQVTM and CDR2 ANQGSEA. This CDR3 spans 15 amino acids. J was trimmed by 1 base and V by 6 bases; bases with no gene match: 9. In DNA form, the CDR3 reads TGCAGCGTAGCCGGGACAGGGACGAATAACTATGGCTACACCTTC. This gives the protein CSVAGTGTNNYGYTF. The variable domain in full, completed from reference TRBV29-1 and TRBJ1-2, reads SAVISQKPSRDICQRGTSLTIQCQVDSQVTMMFWYRQQPGQSLTLIATANQGSEATYESGFVIDKFPISRPNLTFSTLTVSNMSPEDSSIYLCSVAGTGTNNYGYTFGSGTRLTVV.

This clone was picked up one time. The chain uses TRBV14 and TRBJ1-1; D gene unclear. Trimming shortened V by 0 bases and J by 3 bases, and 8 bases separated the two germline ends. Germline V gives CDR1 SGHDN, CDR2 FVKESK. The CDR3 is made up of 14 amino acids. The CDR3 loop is CASSQDLQYTEAFF. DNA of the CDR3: TGTGCCAGCAGCCAAGATCTACAGTACACTGAAGCTTTCTTT. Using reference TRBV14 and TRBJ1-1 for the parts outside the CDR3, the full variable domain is EAGVTQFPSHSVIEKGQTVTLRCDPISGHDNLYWYRRVMGKEIKFLLHFVKESKQDESGMPNNRFLAERTGGTYSTLKVQPAELEDSGVYFCASSQDLQYTEAFFGQGTRLTVV.

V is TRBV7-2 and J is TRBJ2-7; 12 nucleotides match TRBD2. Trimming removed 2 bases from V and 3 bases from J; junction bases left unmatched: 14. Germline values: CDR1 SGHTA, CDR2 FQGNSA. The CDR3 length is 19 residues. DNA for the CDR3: TGTGCCAGCAGCTTAAATCTAGCGGGAGGGGGGGACCGCTTCTACGAGCAGTACTTC. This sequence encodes CASSLNLAGGGDRFYEQYF.

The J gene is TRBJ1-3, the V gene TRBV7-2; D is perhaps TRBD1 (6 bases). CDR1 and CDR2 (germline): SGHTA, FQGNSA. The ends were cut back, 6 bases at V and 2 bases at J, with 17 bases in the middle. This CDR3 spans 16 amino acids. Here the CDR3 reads CASRPGMGATGNTIYF. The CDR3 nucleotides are TGTGCCAGCAGACCAGGCATGGGGGCCACTGGAAACACCATATATTTT.

CDR3 sequence reads: CASSRGGQRETQYF. The CDR3 coding sequence is TGTGCCAGCAGCAGGGGTGGTCAAAGAGAGACCCAGTACTTC. V usage is TRBV28 and J usage is TRBJ2-5, with TRBD1 as a possible D gene (6 bases). The V gene's germline CDR1 is MDHEN and CDR2 SYDVKM. The CDR3 extends over 14 amino acids. V was trimmed by 6 bases and J by 4 bases, leaving 15 bases between them.

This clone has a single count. As DNA, the CDR3 is TGTGCCAGCAGGGGAGGGGGCTTAGACGGCTACACCTTC. Translated, it gives CASRGGGLDGYTF. This chain joins TRBV28 and TRBJ1-2; 7 bases map to TRBD1. This CDR3 region has 13 residues. Trimming removed 6 bases from V and 8 bases from J; junction bases left unmatched: 9. In germline, CDR1 is MDHEN, CDR2 SYDVKM.

The CDR3 spells CASNSERGYTF. The CDR3 DNA reads as TGTGCCAGTAATTCCGAGCGAGGCTACACCTTC. The genes are TRBV19 and TRBJ1-2; no clear D gene. V was pared by 7 bases and J by 8 bases, with 11 bases between. The CDR3 loop spans 11 amino acids. The germline gives CDR1 LNHDA, CDR2 SQIVND (reference sequence). The full variable domain, rest sourced from reference TRBV19 and TRBJ1-2, is DGGITQSPKYLFRKEGQNVTLSCEQNLNHDAMYWYRQDPGQGLRLIYYSQIVNDFQKGDIAEGYSVSREKKESFPLTVTSAQKNPTAFYLCASNSERGYTFGSGTRLTVV.

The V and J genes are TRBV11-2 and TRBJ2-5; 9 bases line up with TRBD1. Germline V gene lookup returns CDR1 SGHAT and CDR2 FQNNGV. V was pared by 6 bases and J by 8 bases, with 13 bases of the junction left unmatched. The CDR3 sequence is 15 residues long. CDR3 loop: CASSQPGQGVTTQYF. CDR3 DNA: TGTGCCAGCAGTCAACCGGGACAGGGAGTAACCACCCAGTACTTC.